A single sample is the source of the 28 T cell receptor beta chains below, sequenced in a study of blood T cell repertoires in COVID-19. TCRdb's copy holds only in-frame clones and misses some; the assay was immunoSEQ multiplex PCR. The sample has about 140,000 clones, about 70% seen once; the top ten hold roughly 14%. Sequenced sample: peripheral blood. The receptors shown here come from an elderly man with acute or convalescent COVID-19.

V and J are TRBV9 and TRBJ2-3, with 9 bases lining up with TRBD1. J lost 5 bases, V lost 3 bases, and 7 bases had no gene match. Germline V gene lookup returns CDR1 SGDLS and CDR2 YYNGEE. The CDR3 totals 15 residues. Here the CDR3 DNA reads TGTGCCAGCAGCGCCGAGGGACAGGGAGAAGATACGCAGTATTTT. Encoded protein: CASSAEGQGEDTQYF. The full variable domain, rest sourced from reference TRBV9 and TRBJ2-3, is DSGVTQTPKHLITATGQRVTLRCSPRSGDLSVYWYQQSLDQGLQFLIQYYNGEERAKGNILERFSAQQFPDLHSELNLSSLELGDSALYFCASSAEGQGEDTQYFGPGTRLTVL.

V gene TRBV6-5 combines with J gene TRBJ2-1; 9 bases are shared with TRBD2. The CDR3 length is 15 residues. The ends lost 0 bases at V and 10 bases at J; junction bases unmatched: 7. Per germline, CDR1 MNHEY and CDR2 SVGAGI. The CDR3 DNA is TGTGCCAGCAGTTACTCCGGGGCGGGGGGGCGCGAGCAGTTCTTC. Its protein is CASSYSGAGGREQFF.

The sample holds a few counts of this clone. The V call is TRBV28, the J call TRBJ1-1; D might be TRBD1 (6 bases). Germline lookup yields CDR1 MDHEN and CDR2 SYDVKM. V lost 6 bases, J lost 7 bases, and 18 bases lay in between. CDR3 length: 14 amino acids. DNA for the CDR3: TGTGCCAGCAGCCCGGGACAAGGAATAGGTGAAGCTTTCTTT. Translated, it gives CASSPGQGIGEAFF.

This rearrangement joins TRBV6-6 to TRBJ2-7, with D maybe TRBD2 (5 bases). Trimming took off 6 bases at V and 0 bases at J, with 15 bases between the two ends. The CDR3 extends over 15 amino acids. Germline assignment: CDR1 MNHNY and CDR2 SVGAGI (reference sequence). In DNA form, the CDR3 reads TGTGCCAGCAGGGTACCGGGGTCCTCCTCCTACGAGCAGTACTTC. This encodes CASRVPGSSSYEQYF.

The rearrangement uses TRBV2 and TRBJ2-1; no clear D gene. Germline-derived CDR1 and CDR2 are SNHLY and FYNNEI. CDR3 length: 15 amino acids. Trimming left V 6 bases short and J 0 bases short, with 12 bases between. The CDR3 protein is CASSPLMSSYNEQFF. The DNA for the CDR3 is TGTGCCAGCAGCCCCTTGATGAGCTCCTACAATGAGCAGTTCTTC.

The J gene is TRBJ1-5, the V gene TRBV7-3; possibly TRBD1 for D (5 bases). The germline V gene has CDR1 SGHTA and CDR2 FQGTGA. The CDR3 extends over 14 amino acids. V lost 2 bases and J lost 2, with 7 bases in between. The DNA of the CDR3 is TGTGCCAGCAGCTTAGAAGGGGGCAATCAGCCCCAGCATTTT. It is translated as CASSLEGGNQPQHF.

This sequence joins TRBV7-2 and TRBJ2-7; D gene unclear. Trimming removed 3 bases from V and 6 bases from J, with 12 bases in between. The CDR3 runs 13 residues. Germline values: CDR1 SGHTA, CDR2 FQGNSA. The CDR3 region is CASSLQGASEQYF. As DNA, the CDR3 is TGTGCCAGCAGCTTGCAAGGAGCGAGCGAGCAGTACTTC. The full variable domain, completed using reference TRBV7-2 and TRBJ2-7, is GAGVSQSPSNKVTEKGKDVELRCDPISGHTALYWYRQSLGQGLEFLIYFQGNSAPDKSGLPSDRFSAERTGGSVSTLTIQRTQQEDSAVYLCASSLQGASEQYFGPGTRLTVT.

There are a few counts of this clone. V usage is TRBV18 and J usage is TRBJ2-3; tentative D call: TRBD2 (5 bases). The CDR3 has 14 amino acids. Germline loops: CDR1 KGHSH, CDR2 LQKENI. Deletions cut 3 bases from V and 3 bases from J, with 10 bases between. The CDR3 sequence is CASSPSGRTDTQYF. CDR3 coding DNA: TGTGCCAGCTCACCCAGCGGAAGGACAGATACGCAGTATTTT.

The CDR3 DNA is TGTGCCAGCAGCAATAGGCAGGGTTCCTACGAGCAGTACTTC. Translation gives CASSNRQGSYEQYF. The V gene is TRBV21-1, the J gene TRBJ2-7; TRBD1 is the table's D call and was not checked against the DNA. TRBV21-1 counts as a pseudogene. This CDR3 has 14 amino acids.

The chain employs TRBV19 and TRBJ1-1; 10 bases are shared with TRBD1. The CDR3 contains 14 residues. Germline V CDR1 and CDR2: LNHDA, SQIVND (reference sequence). The V and J ends lost 6 bases and 6 bases, in that order; junction bases with no gene match: 7. CDR3 protein: CASRQVGQGSEAFF. The CDR3 DNA reads TGTGCCAGTAGACAAGTGGGACAGGGGTCTGAAGCTTTCTTT.

Note on this clone: The sample carries other DNA sequences with the same CDR3. J is TRBJ1-4 and V is TRBV28; 10 bases line up with TRBD1. The CDR3 extends over 14 amino acids. In germline, CDR1 is MDHEN, CDR2 SYDVKM. With V trimmed by 3 bases and J by 6 bases, 1 base remained unmatched. CDR3 sequence (DNA): TGTGCCAGCAGTTTGGGACAGGGGTATGAAAAACTGTTTTTT. This gives the protein CASSLGQGYEKLFF.

In DNA, the CDR3 is TGTGCCAGCAGCCCTTGGACTAGCGGGGGGAGCACAGATACGCAGTATTTT. Residues: CASSPWTSGGSTDTQYF. V gene TRBV11-2 combines with J gene TRBJ2-3; 14 positions agree with TRBD2. The ends lost 5 bases at V and 0 bases at J; junction bases unmatched: 4. The germline V gene has CDR1 SGHAT and CDR2 FQNNGV. The CDR3 spans 17 residues.

V usage is TRBV4-1 and J usage is TRBJ1-5; 7 bases match TRBD1. CDR3 length: 16 residues. The V gene's germline CDR1 is MGHRA and CDR2 YSYEKL. V gave up 1 base and J gave up 4 bases; unmatched junction bases: 7. In DNA, the CDR3 is TGCGCCAGCAGCCAAGTAGGGTCAGGGGGTAATCAGCCCCAGCATTTT. It yields the protein CASSQVGSGGNQPQHF.

The chain joins TRBV7-2 to TRBJ2-1, with D possibly being TRBD1 (7 bases). The CDR3 is 13 amino acids. Per the germline V gene, CDR1 is SGHTA and CDR2 is FQGNSA. Between the trimmed V and J ends, which lost 4 bases and 6 bases, there was a span of 10 bases. The DNA for the CDR3 is TGTGCCAGCAGCTCGCAGGGGGGCAATGAGCAGTTCTTC. Protein product: CASSSQGGNEQFF.

The table lists this clone with a count of one. V and J are TRBV4-3 and TRBJ1-2; D uncertain. This CDR3 contains 15 residues. The germline gives CDR1 LGHNA, CDR2 YSLEER. The V and J ends lost 0 bases and 8 bases respectively, with 16 bases between them. The CDR3 DNA reads TGCGCCAGCAGCCAAGATAGGGTTAGCGGAAACGGCTACACCTTC. Residues: CASSQDRVSGNGYTF.

The chain carries TRBV28 and TRBJ2-1; no definite D call. The germline V gene has CDR1 MDHEN and CDR2 SYDVKM. The CDR3 length is 11 residues. With 6 bases removed from V and 7 bases from J, the gap between germline ends came to 7 bases. The DNA for the CDR3 is TGTGCCAGCAGCCTTAGAAATGAGCAGTTCTTC. Protein product: CASSLRNEQFF.

The V call is TRBV28, the J call TRBJ2-1; 9 bases agree with TRBD1. The CDR3 contains 15 residues. J lost 9 bases, V lost 6 bases, and 12 bases had no gene match. From germline, CDR1 is MDHEN and CDR2 SYDVKM. The CDR3 reads CASRGQGSGRGEQFF. Written as DNA, the CDR3 is TGTGCCAGCAGGGGACAGGGAAGCGGCAGGGGTGAGCAGTTCTTC. Variable domain in full (rest from reference TRBV28 and TRBJ2-1): DVKVTQSSRYLVKRTGEKVFLECVQDMDHENMFWYRQDPGLGLRLIYFSYDVKMKEKGDIPEGYSVSREKKERFSLILESASTNQTSMYLCASRGQGSGRGEQFFGPGTRLTVL.

This sequence joins TRBV4-2 and TRBJ1-4; D is unresolved. Germline V gene sequence: CDR1 LGHNA, CDR2 YNFKEQ. The CDR3 loop spans 15 amino acids. With 0 bases removed from V and 7 bases from J, the gap between germline ends came to 12 bases. CDR3 in DNA: TGTGCCAGCAGCCAAGATGGGGAGATCGGTGAAAAACTGTTTTTT. This sequence encodes CASSQDGEIGEKLFF.

The chain joins TRBV9 to TRBJ2-3; D may be TRBD1 (5 bases). The CDR3 totals 13 residues. CDR1 and CDR2 from the germline V gene are SGDLS and YYNGEE. V dropped 4 bases and J dropped 4 bases, with 10 bases sitting between them. The DNA of the CDR3 is TGTGCCAGCAGCACCTGGGGCGCAGATACGCAGTATTTT. Protein: CASSTWGADTQYF.

The chain carries TRBV10-3 and TRBJ1-5, with TRBD1 matching over 10 bases. The germline CDR1 and CDR2 sequences are ENHRY and SYGVKD. V lost 6 bases and J lost 5; bases outside the gene matches: 4. CDR3 length equals 14 residues. CDR3 DNA: TGTGCCATCAGCCGACAGGGGGCCGATCAGCCCCAGCATTTT. It codes for CAISRQGADQPQHF.

This chain uses TRBV6-5 with TRBJ1-2, with 10 bases aligning to TRBD1. Per the germline V gene, CDR1 is MNHEY and CDR2 is SVGAGI. V shed 8 bases, J shed 7 bases, and the junction held 7 bases outside the gene matches. The CDR3 has 13 residues. The chain's CDR3 is CASRGTGVFGYTF. The CDR3 DNA reads TGTGCCAGCCGCGGGACAGGGGTTTTTGGCTACACCTTC.

The V and J genes are TRBV20-1 and TRBJ1-6; 9 bases match TRBD1. The J segment lost 2 bases and the V segment lost 3 bases, leaving 5 bases of the junction unmatched. CDR1 and CDR2 from the germline V gene are DFQATT and SNEGSKA (reference sequence). This CDR3 region has 16 residues. As DNA, the CDR3 is TGCAGTGCTAGTGGGGACAGGGCCACCTATAATTCACCCCTCCACTTT. Translated, it gives CSASGDRATYNSPLHF.

The chain has TRBV5-1 and TRBJ2-1; 13 bases line up with TRBD2. CDR3 length: 17 amino acids. V lost 3 bases to trimming and J lost 6 bases; unmatched junction nucleotides: 9. Germline CDR1 and CDR2: SGHRS and YFSETQ. CDR3 nucleotide sequence: TGCGCCAGCAGCTACACTAGCGGGGGGGCCGGCTTCAATGAGCAGTTCTTC. Amino acids: CASSYTSGGAGFNEQFF.

This clone appeared once. This chain connects TRBV5-5 to TRBJ1-1, with 8 bases fitting TRBD1. The CDR3 spans 13 residues. Trimming cost V 4 bases and J 5 bases; bases outside gene matches: 4. Germline V gives CDR1 SGHKS, CDR2 YYEKEE (reference sequence). CDR3 protein: CASSITGGTEAFF. The CDR3, as DNA: TGTGCCAGCAGCATAACAGGGGGTACTGAAGCTTTCTTT. The full variable domain, in which reference TRBV5-5 and TRBJ1-1 provide the parts outside the CDR3, is DAGVTQSPTHLIKTRGQQVTLRCSPISGHKSVSWYQQVLGQGPQFIFQYYEKEERGRGNFPDRFSARQFPNYSSELNVNALLLGDSALYLCASSITGGTEAFFGQGTRLTVV.

This clone was seen more than once but under ten times. The genes are TRBV29-1 and TRBJ1-1, with TRBD1 matching 8 bases. Germline loops: CDR1 SQVTM, CDR2 ANQGSEA. Trimming at V came to 7 bases and at J to 6 bases, leaving 7 bases not matched to a gene. The CDR3 loop spans 12 amino acids. CDR3 DNA sequence: TGCAGCGGCGTGGGGACAGGCCCTGAAGCTTTCTTT. Amino acids: CSGVGTGPEAFF.

The rearrangement joins TRBV11-2 to TRBJ2-7; no clear D gene. The CDR3 totals 13 residues. Trimming took off 4 bases at V and 5 bases at J, with 12 bases between the two ends. CDR1 is SGHAT and CDR2 is FQNNGV in the germline V gene. CDR3: CASSYLAGDEQYF. In DNA, the CDR3 is TGTGCCAGCAGCTACCTCGCAGGCGACGAGCAGTACTTC.

This clone was picked up a small number of times. The chain recombines TRBV19 with TRBJ2-7; D perhaps matches TRBD1 (5 bases). The CDR3 is 13 amino acids. V lost 5 bases to trimming and J lost 5 bases, with 13 bases between them. Per germline, CDR1 LNHDA and CDR2 SQIVND (reference sequence). The CDR3 DNA follows: TGTGCCAGTAGTGGTTCACAGGCTAACGAGCAGTACTTC. As protein: CASSGSQANEQYF.

The V call is TRBV7-2, the J call TRBJ1-2; possibly TRBD1 for D (5 bases). The CDR3 contains 17 residues. Germline CDR1 SGHTA, CDR2 FQGNSA. V was trimmed by 2 bases and J by 8 bases, leaving 24 bases between them. CDR3: CASSLKGGTIDTRGYTF. CDR3 coding DNA: TGTGCCAGCAGCTTAAAGGGTGGGACTATAGACACCCGCGGCTACACCTTC.